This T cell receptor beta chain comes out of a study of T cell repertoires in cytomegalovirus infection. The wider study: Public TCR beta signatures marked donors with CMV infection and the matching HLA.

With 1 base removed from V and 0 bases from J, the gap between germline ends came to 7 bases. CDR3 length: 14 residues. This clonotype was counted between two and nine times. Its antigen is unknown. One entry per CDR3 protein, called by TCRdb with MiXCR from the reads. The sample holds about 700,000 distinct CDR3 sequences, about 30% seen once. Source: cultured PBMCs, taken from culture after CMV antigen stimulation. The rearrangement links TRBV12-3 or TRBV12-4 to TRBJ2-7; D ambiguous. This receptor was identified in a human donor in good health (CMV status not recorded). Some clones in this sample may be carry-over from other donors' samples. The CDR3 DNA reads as TGTGCCAGCAGTTTAGGACACTCCTCCTACGAGCAGTACTTC. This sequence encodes CASSLGHSSYEQYF.